This TCR beta chain was documented in a study of T cell repertoires in cytomegalovirus infection. TCRdb independently ran MiXCR on the reads; one entry per CDR3 protein. The sample has roughly 800,000 distinct CDR3 sequences; roughly 28% are singletons. V was pared by 5 bases and J by 4 bases, with 20 bases between. Germline V CDR1 and CDR2: SEHNR, FQNEAQ (reference sequence). This CDR3 comprises 16 residues. Regarding the study as a whole: HLA-C-restricted CMV-specific TCR beta clonotypes were dominant in the ex vivo response.

Note on this clonotype: Its specificity is not known.

The starting material was cultured CD8+ T cells from PBMCs, obtained from culture after CMV antigen stimulation. This chain uses TRBV7-9 with TRBJ1-1; D gene unclear. The origin of this receptor is a human donor in good health (CMV status not recorded). Some clones in this sample may be carry-over from other donors' samples. The CDR3 DNA is TGTGCCAGCAGCCCCGCGGAGGGCCGGGGAGGCACTGAAGCTTTCTTT. Protein product: CASSPAEGRGGTEAFF.